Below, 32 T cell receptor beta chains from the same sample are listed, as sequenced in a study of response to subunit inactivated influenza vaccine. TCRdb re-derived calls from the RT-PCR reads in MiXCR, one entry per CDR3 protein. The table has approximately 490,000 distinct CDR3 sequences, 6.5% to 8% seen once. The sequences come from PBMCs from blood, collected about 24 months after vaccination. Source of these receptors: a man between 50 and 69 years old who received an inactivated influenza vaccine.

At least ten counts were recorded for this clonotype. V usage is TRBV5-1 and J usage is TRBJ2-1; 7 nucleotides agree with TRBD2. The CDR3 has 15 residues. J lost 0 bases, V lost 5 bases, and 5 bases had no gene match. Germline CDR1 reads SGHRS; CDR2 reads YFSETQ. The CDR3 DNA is TGCGCCAGCAGGCCGGGGGAGGGCTCCTACAATGAGCAGTTCTTC. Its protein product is CASRPGEGSYNEQFF.

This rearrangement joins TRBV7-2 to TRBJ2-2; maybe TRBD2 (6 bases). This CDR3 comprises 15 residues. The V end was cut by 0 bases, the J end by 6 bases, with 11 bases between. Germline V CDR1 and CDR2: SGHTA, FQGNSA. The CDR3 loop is CASSLATLASGELFF. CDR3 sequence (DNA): TGTGCCAGCAGCTTAGCAACACTAGCCTCCGGGGAGCTGTTTTTT.

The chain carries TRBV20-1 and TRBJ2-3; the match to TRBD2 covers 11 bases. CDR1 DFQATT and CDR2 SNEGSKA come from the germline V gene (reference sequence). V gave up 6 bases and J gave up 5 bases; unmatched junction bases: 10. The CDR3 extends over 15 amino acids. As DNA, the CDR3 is TGCAGTGCGACCATTCTAGCGGGAGGAAGAGATACGCAGTATTTT. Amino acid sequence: CSATILAGGRDTQYF.

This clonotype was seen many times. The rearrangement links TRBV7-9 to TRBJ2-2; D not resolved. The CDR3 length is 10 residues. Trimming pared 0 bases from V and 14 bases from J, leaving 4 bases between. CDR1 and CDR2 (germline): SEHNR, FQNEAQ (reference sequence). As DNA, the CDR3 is TGTGCCAGCAGCTTAGCTCCACTGTTTTTT. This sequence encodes CASSLAPLFF.

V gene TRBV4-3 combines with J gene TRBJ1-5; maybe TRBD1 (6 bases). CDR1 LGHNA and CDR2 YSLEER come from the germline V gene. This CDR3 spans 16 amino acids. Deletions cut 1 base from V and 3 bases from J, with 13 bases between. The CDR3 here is CASSQGGPGANQPQHF. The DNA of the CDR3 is TGCGCCAGCAGCCAAGGGGGCCCGGGGGCCAATCAGCCCCAGCATTTT.

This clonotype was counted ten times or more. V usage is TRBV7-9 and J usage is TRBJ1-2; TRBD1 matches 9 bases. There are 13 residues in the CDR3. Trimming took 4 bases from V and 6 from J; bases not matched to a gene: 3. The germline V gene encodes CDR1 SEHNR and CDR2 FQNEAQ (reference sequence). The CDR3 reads CASSSGQGNGYTF. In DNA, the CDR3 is TGTGCCAGCAGCTCGGGACAGGGAAATGGCTACACCTTC.

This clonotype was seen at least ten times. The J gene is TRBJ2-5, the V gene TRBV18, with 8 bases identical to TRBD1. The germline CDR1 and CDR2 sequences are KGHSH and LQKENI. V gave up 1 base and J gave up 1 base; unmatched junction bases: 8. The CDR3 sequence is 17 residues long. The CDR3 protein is CASSPQSPGTGQETQYF. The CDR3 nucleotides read TGTGCCAGCTCACCACAGTCCCCTGGGACAGGCCAAGAGACCCAGTACTTC.

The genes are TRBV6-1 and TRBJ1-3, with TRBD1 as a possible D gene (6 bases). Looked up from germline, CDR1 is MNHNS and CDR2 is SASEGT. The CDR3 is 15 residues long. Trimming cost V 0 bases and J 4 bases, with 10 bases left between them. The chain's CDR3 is CASSEAKGVGNTIYF. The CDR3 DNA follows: TGTGCCAGCAGTGAAGCAAAGGGGGTCGGAAACACCATATATTTT.

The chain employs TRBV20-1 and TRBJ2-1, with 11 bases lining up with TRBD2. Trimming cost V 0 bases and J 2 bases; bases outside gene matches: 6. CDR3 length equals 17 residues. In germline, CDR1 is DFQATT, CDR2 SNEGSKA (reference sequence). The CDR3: CSARDPSGRNTYNEQFF. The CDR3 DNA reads TGCAGTGCTAGAGACCCTAGCGGGAGGAACACCTACAATGAGCAGTTCTTC.

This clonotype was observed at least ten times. Here the CDR3 reads CSVIPGSTGNTIYF. The CDR3 region has the DNA TGCAGCGTCATACCGGGTTCCACTGGAAACACCATATATTTT. The gene calls are TRBV29-1 and TRBJ1-3; no definite D call. Trimming cost V 6 bases and J 2 bases, with 14 bases left between them. The CDR3 extends over 14 amino acids. Germline CDR1 SQVTM, CDR2 ANQGSEA.

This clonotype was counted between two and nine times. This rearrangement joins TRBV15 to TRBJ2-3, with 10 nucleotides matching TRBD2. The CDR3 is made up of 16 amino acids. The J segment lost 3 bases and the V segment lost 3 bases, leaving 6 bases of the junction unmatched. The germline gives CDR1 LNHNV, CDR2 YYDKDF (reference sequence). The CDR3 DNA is TGTGCCACCAGCAGGGGGACTAGCGTTGGTACAGATACGCAGTATTTT. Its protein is CATSRGTSVGTDTQYF.

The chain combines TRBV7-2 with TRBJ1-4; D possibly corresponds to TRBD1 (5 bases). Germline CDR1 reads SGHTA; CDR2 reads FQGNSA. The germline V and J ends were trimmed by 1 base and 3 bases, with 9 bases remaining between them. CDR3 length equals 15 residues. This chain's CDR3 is CASSLVRGPNEKLFF. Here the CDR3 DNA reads TGTGCCAGCAGCTTAGTGAGGGGTCCTAATGAAAAACTGTTTTTT.

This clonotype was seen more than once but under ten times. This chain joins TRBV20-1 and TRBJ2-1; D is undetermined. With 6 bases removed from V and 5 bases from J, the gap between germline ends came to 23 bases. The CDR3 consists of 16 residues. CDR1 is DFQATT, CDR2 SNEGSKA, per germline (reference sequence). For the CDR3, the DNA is TGCAGTGCAATATCCTTATCGGGCTCCCCCAACAATGAGCAGTTCTTC. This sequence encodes CSAISLSGSPNNEQFF.

DNA for the CDR3: TGTGCCAGCAGTTTTCGTGGAAAGATTCAGTACTTC. Translating gives CASSFRGKIQYF. V gene TRBV28 combines with J gene TRBJ2-4; D ambiguous. The CDR3 consists of 12 residues. Trimming left V 3 bases short and J 10 bases short, with 10 bases between. Germline CDR1 is MDHEN and CDR2 is SYDVKM.

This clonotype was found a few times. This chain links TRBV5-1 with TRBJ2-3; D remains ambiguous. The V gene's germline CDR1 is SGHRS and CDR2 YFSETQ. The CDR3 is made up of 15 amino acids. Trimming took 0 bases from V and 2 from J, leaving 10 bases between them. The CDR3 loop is CASSLAGRFTDTQYF. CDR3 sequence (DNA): TGCGCCAGCAGCTTGGCCGGGCGTTTCACAGATACGCAGTATTTT.

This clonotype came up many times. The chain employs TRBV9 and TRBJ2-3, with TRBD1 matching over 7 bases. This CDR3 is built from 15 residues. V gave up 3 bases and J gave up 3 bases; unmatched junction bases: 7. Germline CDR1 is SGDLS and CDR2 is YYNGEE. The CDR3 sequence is CASSERTGKTDTQYF. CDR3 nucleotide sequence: TGTGCCAGCAGCGAGCGGACAGGAAAGACAGATACGCAGTATTTT.

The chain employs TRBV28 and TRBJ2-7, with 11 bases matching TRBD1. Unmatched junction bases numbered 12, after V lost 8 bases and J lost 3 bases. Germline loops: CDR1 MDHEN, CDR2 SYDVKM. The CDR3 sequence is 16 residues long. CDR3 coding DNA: TGTGCCAGCGGGGGGTTCGGACAGGGGGCCTTCTACGAGCAGTACTTC. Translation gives CASGGFGQGAFYEQYF.

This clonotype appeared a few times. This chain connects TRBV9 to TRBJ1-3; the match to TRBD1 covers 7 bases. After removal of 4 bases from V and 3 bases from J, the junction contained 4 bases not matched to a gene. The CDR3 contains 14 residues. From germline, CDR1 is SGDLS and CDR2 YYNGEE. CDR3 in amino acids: CASSPRQGGNTIYF. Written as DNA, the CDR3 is TGTGCCAGCAGCCCCCGACAGGGTGGAAACACCATATATTTT. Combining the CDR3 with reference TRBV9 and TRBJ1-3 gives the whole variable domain DSGVTQTPKHLITATGQRVTLRCSPRSGDLSVYWYQQSLDQGLQFLIQYYNGEERAKGNILERFSAQQFPDLHSELNLSSLELGDSALYFCASSPRQGGNTIYFGEGSWLTVV.

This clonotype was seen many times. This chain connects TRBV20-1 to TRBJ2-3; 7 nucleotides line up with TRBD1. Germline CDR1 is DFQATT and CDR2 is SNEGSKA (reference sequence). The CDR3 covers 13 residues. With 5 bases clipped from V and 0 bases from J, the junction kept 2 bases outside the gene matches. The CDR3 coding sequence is TGCAGTGCTGAGACAGGGAGCACAGATACGCAGTATTTT. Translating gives CSAETGSTDTQYF.

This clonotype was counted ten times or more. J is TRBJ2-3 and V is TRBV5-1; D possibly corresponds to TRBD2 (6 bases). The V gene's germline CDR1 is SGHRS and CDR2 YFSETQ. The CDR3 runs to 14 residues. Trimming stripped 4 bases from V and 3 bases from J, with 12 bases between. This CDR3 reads CASSQGLRTDTQYF. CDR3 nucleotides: TGCGCCAGCAGCCAGGGACTCCGAACAGATACGCAGTATTTT.

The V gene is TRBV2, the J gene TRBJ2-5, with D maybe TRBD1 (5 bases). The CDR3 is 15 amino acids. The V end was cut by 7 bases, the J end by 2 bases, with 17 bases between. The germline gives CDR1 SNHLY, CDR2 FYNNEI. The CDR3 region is CASTFRRQGQETQYF. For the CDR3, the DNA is TGTGCCAGCACCTTCCGTCGGCAGGGACAAGAGACCCAGTACTTC.

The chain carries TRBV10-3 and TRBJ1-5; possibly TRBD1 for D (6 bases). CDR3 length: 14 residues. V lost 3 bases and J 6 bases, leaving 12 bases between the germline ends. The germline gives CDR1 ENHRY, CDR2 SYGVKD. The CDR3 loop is CAISDRQDAQPQHF. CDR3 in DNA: TGTGCCATCAGTGACCGACAGGACGCTCAGCCCCAGCATTTT.

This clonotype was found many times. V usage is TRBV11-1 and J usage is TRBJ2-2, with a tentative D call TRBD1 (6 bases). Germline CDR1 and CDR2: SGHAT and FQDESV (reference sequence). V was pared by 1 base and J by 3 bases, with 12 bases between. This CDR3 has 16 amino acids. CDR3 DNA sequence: TGTGCCAGCAGCTTAGTGCAGGGGCCACACACCGGGGAGCTGTTTTTT. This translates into CASSLVQGPHTGELFF. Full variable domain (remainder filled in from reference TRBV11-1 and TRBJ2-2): EAEVAQSPRYKITEKSQAVAFWCDPISGHATLYWYRQILGQGPELLVQFQDESVVDDSQLPKDRFSAERLKGVDSTLKIQPAELGDSAMYLCASSLVQGPHTGELFFGEGSRLTVL.

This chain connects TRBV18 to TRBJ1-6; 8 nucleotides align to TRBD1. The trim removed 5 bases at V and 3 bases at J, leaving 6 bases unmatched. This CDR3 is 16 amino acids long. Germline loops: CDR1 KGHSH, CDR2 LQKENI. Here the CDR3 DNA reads TGTGCCAGCTCAACCCAAGACAGGGGCTATAATTCACCCCTCCACTTT. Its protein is CASSTQDRGYNSPLHF.

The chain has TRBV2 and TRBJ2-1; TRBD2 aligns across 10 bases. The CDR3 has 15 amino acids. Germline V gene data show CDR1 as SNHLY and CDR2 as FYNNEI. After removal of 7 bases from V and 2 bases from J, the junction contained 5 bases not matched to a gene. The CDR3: CASMASGSPYNEQFF. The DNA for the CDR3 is TGTGCCAGCATGGCTAGCGGGAGCCCCTACAATGAGCAGTTCTTC.

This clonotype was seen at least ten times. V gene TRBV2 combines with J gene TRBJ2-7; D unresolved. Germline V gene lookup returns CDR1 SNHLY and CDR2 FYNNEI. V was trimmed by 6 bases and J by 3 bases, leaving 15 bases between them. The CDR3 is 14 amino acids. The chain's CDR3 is CASRFDVGRYEQYF. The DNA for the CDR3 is TGTGCCAGCAGGTTTGACGTGGGTCGCTACGAGCAGTACTTC.

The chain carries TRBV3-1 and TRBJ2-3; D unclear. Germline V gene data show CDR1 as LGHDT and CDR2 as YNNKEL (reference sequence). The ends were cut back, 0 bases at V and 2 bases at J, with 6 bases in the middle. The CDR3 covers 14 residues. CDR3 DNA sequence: TGTGCCAGCAGCCAAGATACCTACACAGATACGCAGTATTTT. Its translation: CASSQDTYTDTQYF.

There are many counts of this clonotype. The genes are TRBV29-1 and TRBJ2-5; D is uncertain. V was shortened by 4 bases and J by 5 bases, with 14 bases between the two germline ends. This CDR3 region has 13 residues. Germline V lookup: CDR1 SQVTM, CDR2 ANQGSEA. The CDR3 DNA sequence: TGCAGCGTTGCAGTAGGGTTCGGCGAGACCCAGTACTTC. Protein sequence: CSVAVGFGETQYF.

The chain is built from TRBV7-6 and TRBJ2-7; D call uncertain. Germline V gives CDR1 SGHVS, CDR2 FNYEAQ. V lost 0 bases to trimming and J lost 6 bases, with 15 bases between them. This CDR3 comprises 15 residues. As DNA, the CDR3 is TGTGCCAGCAGCTTAGCTAACAGAAGCCCGGCCGAGCAGTACTTC. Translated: CASSLANRSPAEQYF.

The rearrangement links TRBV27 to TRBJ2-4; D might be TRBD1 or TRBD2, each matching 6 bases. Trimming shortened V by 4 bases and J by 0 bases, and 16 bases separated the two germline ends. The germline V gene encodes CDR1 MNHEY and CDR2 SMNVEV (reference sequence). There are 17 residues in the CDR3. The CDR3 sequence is CASSYTLGGPAKNIQYF. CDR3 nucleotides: TGTGCCAGCAGTTACACCCTGGGGGGCCCAGCCAAAAACATTCAGTACTTC.

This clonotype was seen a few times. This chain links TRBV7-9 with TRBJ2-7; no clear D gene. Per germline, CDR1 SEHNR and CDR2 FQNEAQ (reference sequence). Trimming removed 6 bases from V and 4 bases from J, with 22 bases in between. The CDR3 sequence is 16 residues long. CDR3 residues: CASSPGRVVNQYEQYF. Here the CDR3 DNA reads TGTGCCAGCAGTCCCGGCCGGGTAGTAAATCAGTACGAGCAGTACTTC.

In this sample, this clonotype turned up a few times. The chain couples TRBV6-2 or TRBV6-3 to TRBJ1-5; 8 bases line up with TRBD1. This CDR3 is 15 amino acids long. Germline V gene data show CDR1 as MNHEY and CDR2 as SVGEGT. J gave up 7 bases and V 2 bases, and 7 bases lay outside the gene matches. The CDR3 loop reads CASSYVAGGRQPQHF. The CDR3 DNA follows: TGTGCCAGCAGTTACGTGGCAGGGGGCCGGCAGCCCCAGCATTTT.